This T cell receptor beta chain came from a study of control samples from healthy donors and cancer patients (dated by TCRdb to about 2020). Preparation of the library involved the immunoSEQ multiplex PCR assay. The immuneACCESS repertoire file appears here via TCRdb, limited to in-frame rearrangements. These files lack a portion of the clones; in checked studies, under half of the deficit traces to unresolved V genes, and the cause of the others is not known. Present in this sample are roughly 130,000 clones, about 93% of which were seen just once. About 1.5% of the sample is in the top ten clones. The germline V gene (reference sequence) sets CDR1 to SEHNR and CDR2 to FQNEAQ. The CDR3 covers 13 residues, taking in both the cysteine and the phenylalanine. The DNA shown is the 39-base CDR3, in frame from base 1. The V end loses 5 bases and the J end loses 4 bases, and a stretch of 10 bases separates them.

Turning to this clone: The antigen this receptor binds is unknown. Within one base of it there is no much larger clone, and no base qualities were kept.

This TCR was recovered from a man between 50 and 59 years old with head and neck cancer. The chain joins TRBV7-9 to TRBJ2-3; there is no confident call for the D gene. The specimen sequenced was PBMCs. The DNA sequence reads TGTGCCAGCAGCCCCCGAGGACCAGATACGCAGTATTTT. Translation gives CASSPRGPDTQYF. With all but the CDR3 taken from the reference TRBV7-9 and TRBJ2-3 genes, the full variable domain is: DTGVSQNPRHKITKRGQNVTFRCDPISEHNRLYWYRQTLGQGPEFLTYFQNEAQLEKSRLLSDRFSAERPKGSFSTLEIQRTEQGDSAMYLCASSPRGPDTQYFGPGTRLTVL.